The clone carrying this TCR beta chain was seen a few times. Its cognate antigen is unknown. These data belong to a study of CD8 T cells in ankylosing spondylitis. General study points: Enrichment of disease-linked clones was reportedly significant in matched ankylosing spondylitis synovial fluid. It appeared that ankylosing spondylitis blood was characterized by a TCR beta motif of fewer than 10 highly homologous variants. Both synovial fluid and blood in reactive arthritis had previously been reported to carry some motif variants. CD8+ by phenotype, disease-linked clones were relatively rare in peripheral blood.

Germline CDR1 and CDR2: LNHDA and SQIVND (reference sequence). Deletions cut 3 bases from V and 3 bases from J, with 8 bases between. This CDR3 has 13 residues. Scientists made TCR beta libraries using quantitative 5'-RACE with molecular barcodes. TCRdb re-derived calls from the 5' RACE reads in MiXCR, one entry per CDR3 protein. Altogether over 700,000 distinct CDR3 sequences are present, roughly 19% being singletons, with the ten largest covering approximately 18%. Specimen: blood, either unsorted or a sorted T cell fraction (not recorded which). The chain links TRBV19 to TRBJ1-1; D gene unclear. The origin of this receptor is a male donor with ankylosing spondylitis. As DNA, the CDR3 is TGTGCCAGTAGTATCACCAGGCACACTGAAGCTTTCTTT. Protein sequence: CASSITRHTEAFF.